The 21 T cell receptor beta chains given below trace back to one sample, sequenced in a study of long-term antiretroviral therapy in people with HIV. At the survey level, the v3.0 immunoSEQ assay was run. Profiling relied on immunoSEQ multiplex PCR, and the TCRdb table lists in-frame clones only, not all of them. The table records around 40,000 clones, less than 90% of them present only once. The source material was unsorted PBMCs, sampled just before starting antiretroviral therapy. The receptors here all came from a woman aged 18-29 years with HIV.

This sequence joins TRBV20-1 and TRBJ2-7; D gene uncertain. The germline V and J ends were trimmed by 7 bases and 3 bases, with 4 bases remaining between them. This CDR3 is built from 9 residues. From germline, CDR1 is DFQATT and CDR2 SNEGSKA (reference sequence). The CDR3 nucleotides read TGCAGTGGGCTCTACGAGCAGTACTTC. Its translation: CSGLYEQYF.

The gene calls are TRBV9 and TRBJ1-4; D gene uncertain. The length of the CDR3 is 13 residues. V was pared by 0 bases and J by 12 bases, with 12 bases between. CDR1 and CDR2 from the germline V gene are SGDLS and YYNGEE. CDR3 sequence (DNA): TGTGCCAGCAGCGTAGTCTCGAGTGGTGAACTGTTTTTT. Translation gives CASSVVSSGELFF.

This sequence joins TRBV4-2 and TRBJ1-4, with TRBD1 matching 11 bases. Germline V gene lookup returns CDR1 LGHNA and CDR2 YNFKEQ. This CDR3 region has 16 residues. Trimming cost V 1 base and J 8 bases; bases outside gene matches: 6. The CDR3 bases are TGTGCCAGCAGCCAAGGTTCGGGACAGGGGGTCGAAAAACTGTTTTTT. Translation: CASSQGSGQGVEKLFF.

The chain links TRBV5-1 to TRBJ2-2, with TRBD2 matching over 14 bases. V was clipped by 6 bases and J by 1 base; unmatched bases: 5. CDR3 length equals 17 residues. Germline CDR1 and CDR2: SGHRS and YFSETQ. The CDR3 nucleotides are TGCGCCAGCAAAAAGACTAGCGGGAGGGAGAACACCGGGGAGCTGTTTTTT. Its translation: CASKKTSGRENTGELFF.

J is TRBJ2-3 and V is TRBV5-1, with D uncertain. The CDR3 totals 15 residues. Trimming pared 0 bases from V and 0 bases from J, leaving 8 bases between. Germline assignment: CDR1 SGHRS and CDR2 YFSETQ. The CDR3 loop is CASSLELPSTDTQYF. The CDR3 bases are TGCGCCAGCAGCTTGGAGCTCCCCAGCACAGATACGCAGTATTTT.

This clone was seen a handful of times. The chain employs TRBV29-1 and TRBJ1-5; D unresolved. The V end was cut by 6 bases, the J end by 1 base, with 4 bases between. The CDR3 contains 11 residues. Germline-derived CDR1 and CDR2 are SQVTM and ANQGSEA. The CDR3 loop reads CSVGSNQPQHF. As DNA, the CDR3 is TGCAGCGTGGGGAGCAATCAGCCCCAGCATTTT.

This rearrangement joins TRBV11-2 to TRBJ1-1; TRBD1 agrees at 7 bases. Germline V gene sequence: CDR1 SGHAT, CDR2 FQNNGV. This CDR3 has 17 residues. The junction had 15 bases not matched to a gene; V was cut back by 5 bases and J by 3 bases. This CDR3 is CASSPGQRLLSDTEAFF. The CDR3 coding sequence is TGTGCCAGCAGCCCGGGACAGCGTCTACTTTCTGACACTGAAGCTTTCTTT.

This rearrangement joins TRBV4-1 to TRBJ1-4; D gene uncertain. Germline V gene sequence: CDR1 MGHRA, CDR2 YSYEKL. The CDR3 runs 15 residues. V was shortened by 0 bases and J by 8 bases, with 13 bases between the two germline ends. CDR3 DNA sequence: TGCGCCAGCAGCCAAGAGCCGGGGAGGGAGGAAAAACTGTTTTTT. Translating gives CASSQEPGREEKLFF.

This chain connects TRBV7-2 to TRBJ1-1; D gene unclear. CDR3 size: 14 residues. V lost 4 bases, J lost 6 bases, and 15 bases lay in between. Germline assignment: CDR1 SGHTA and CDR2 FQGNSA. The CDR3 region is CASSSTPGSAEAFF. Here the CDR3 DNA reads TGTGCCAGCAGCTCCACCCCGGGTTCCGCTGAAGCTTTCTTT.

The rearrangement links TRBV5-1 to TRBJ2-3, with D perhaps matching TRBD2 (5 bases). Germline-derived CDR1 and CDR2 are SGHRS and YFSETQ. The CDR3 length is 15 residues. The ends were cut back, 0 bases at V and 1 base at J, with 9 bases in the middle. CDR3 protein: CASSLEFSGTDTQYF. CDR3 DNA sequence: TGCGCCAGCAGCTTGGAATTTAGCGGCACAGATACGCAGTATTTT.

The gene calls are TRBV28 and TRBJ1-1; possibly TRBD1 for D (5 bases). Germline loops: CDR1 MDHEN, CDR2 SYDVKM. Trimming shortened V by 4 bases and J by 4 bases, and 19 bases separated the two germline ends. This CDR3 is 16 amino acids long. CDR3 loop: CASSSLWGEERTEAFF. The CDR3 DNA reads as TGTGCCAGCAGTTCACTATGGGGCGAGGAGCGCACTGAAGCTTTCTTT.

The J gene is TRBJ2-5, the V gene TRBV5-1, with a tentative D call TRBD2 (5 bases). The V and J ends lost 4 bases and 5 bases respectively, with 15 bases between them. The CDR3 length is 14 residues. CDR1 and CDR2 from the germline V gene are SGHRS and YFSETQ. The CDR3 nucleotides are TGCGCCAGCAGCGAGGGCGCCCGTAGGGAGACCCAGTACTTC. It codes for CASSEGARRETQYF.

The chain combines TRBV19 with TRBJ1-1; no firm D call. CDR1 LNHDA and CDR2 SQIVND come from the germline V gene (reference sequence). V lost 3 bases, J lost 1 base, and 12 bases lay in between. There are 15 residues in the CDR3. CDR3: CASSIIPGGNTEAFF. In DNA form, the CDR3 reads TGTGCCAGTAGTATTATTCCCGGCGGGAACACTGAAGCTTTCTTT.

The chain links TRBV19 to TRBJ2-5, with D hard to call. The ends were cut back, 2 bases at V and 4 bases at J, with 11 bases in the middle. The V gene's germline CDR1 is LNHDA and CDR2 SQIVND (reference sequence). The CDR3 loop spans 14 amino acids. DNA for the CDR3: TGTGCCAGTAGTATATCGACACTCCGAGAGACCCAGTACTTC. Residues: CASSISTLRETQYF. The entire variable domain, with the rest obtained from reference TRBV19 and TRBJ2-5, is as follows: DGGITQSPKYLFRKEGQNVTLSCEQNLNHDAMYWYRQDPGQGLRLIYYSQIVNDFQKGDIAEGYSVSREKKESFPLTVTSAQKNPTAFYLCASSISTLRETQYFGPGTRLLVL.

The rearrangement joins TRBV5-6 to TRBJ1-2; 10 nucleotides match TRBD1. Trimming cost V 4 bases and J 0 bases; bases outside gene matches: 9. CDR1 SGHDT and CDR2 YYEEEE come from the germline V gene. This CDR3 has 17 residues. DNA of the CDR3: TGTGCCAGCAGCCCCGGGACAGGGGCCTTAGCTAACTATGGCTACACCTTC. Protein product: CASSPGTGALANYGYTF.

The chain carries TRBV19 and TRBJ2-7, with TRBD2 matching over 7 bases. The germline gives CDR1 LNHDA, CDR2 SQIVND (reference sequence). The trim removed 4 bases at V and 6 bases at J, leaving 9 bases unmatched. There are 14 residues in the CDR3. CDR3 sequence reads: CASSSHTAGTEQYF. CDR3 nucleotide sequence: TGTGCCAGTAGTAGCCACACAGCGGGAACCGAGCAGTACTTC.

The chain carries TRBV18 and TRBJ1-1, with D possibly being TRBD1 (6 bases). Trimming left V 4 bases short and J 1 base short, with 16 bases between. This CDR3 has 16 residues. CDR1 and CDR2 from the germline V gene are KGHSH and LQKENI. The DNA of the CDR3 is TGTGCCAGCTCACTGAGGGGGGGCGCTCAGAACACTGAAGCTTTCTTT. Amino acid sequence: CASSLRGGAQNTEAFF.

The chain joins TRBV7-6 to TRBJ2-7; a weak D match, TRBD1 (6 bases). This CDR3 comprises 11 residues. Germline CDR1 and CDR2: SGHVS and FNYEAQ. Trimming left V 6 bases short and J 6 bases short, with 9 bases between. The CDR3 spells CASRQGSEQYF. The CDR3, as DNA: TGTGCCAGCAGGCAGGGGTCCGAGCAGTACTTC.

For the CDR3, the DNA is TGCGCCAGCAGCCAAGAAAGGCTTAGCTCTGGAAACACCATATATTTT. Translating gives CASSQERLSSGNTIYF. This chain links TRBV4-3 with TRBJ1-3; D call uncertain. V shed 0 bases and J shed 0 bases, with 9 bases lying between them. Germline CDR1 reads LGHNA; CDR2 reads YSLEER. This CDR3 region has 16 residues.

This clone was seen a few times. The chain has TRBV7-3 and TRBJ1-5; D unclear. V was shortened by 0 bases and J by 6 bases, with 12 bases between the two germline ends. CDR1 and CDR2 from the germline V gene are SGHTA and FQGTGA. The CDR3 has 15 amino acids. CDR3 in DNA: TGTGCCAGCAGCTTAACGTCAGCACCCGGTCAGCCCCAGCATTTT. Encoded protein: CASSLTSAPGQPQHF.

V gene TRBV4-1 combines with J gene TRBJ1-4; unclear D gene. The germline V gene encodes CDR1 MGHRA and CDR2 YSYEKL. The CDR3 sequence is 15 residues long. With 2 bases removed from V and 5 bases from J, the gap between germline ends came to 12 bases. CDR3 sequence: CASSQMGGRNEKLFF. For the CDR3, the DNA is TGCGCCAGCAGCCAAATGGGCGGAAGAAATGAAAAACTGTTTTTT.